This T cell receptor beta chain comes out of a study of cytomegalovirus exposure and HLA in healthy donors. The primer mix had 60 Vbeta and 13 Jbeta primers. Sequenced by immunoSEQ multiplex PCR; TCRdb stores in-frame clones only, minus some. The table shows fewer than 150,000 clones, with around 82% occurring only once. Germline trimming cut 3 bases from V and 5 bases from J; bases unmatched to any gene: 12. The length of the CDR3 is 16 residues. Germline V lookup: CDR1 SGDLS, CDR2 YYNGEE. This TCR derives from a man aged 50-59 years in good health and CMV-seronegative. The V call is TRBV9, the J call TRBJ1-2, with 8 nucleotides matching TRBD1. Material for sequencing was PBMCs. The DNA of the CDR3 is TGTGCCAGCAGCGCCGCGACAGGGGACCAGGGGTATGGCTACACCTTC. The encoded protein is CASSAATGDQGYGYTF.